This record looks at one T cell receptor beta chain sequence and its context. As processed by the authors: Nucleated cell counts were estimated from reference gene primer amplification. Assay: immunoSEQ multiplex PCR; the TCRdb copy retains only in-frame clones and omits some. The DNA gave D and trimming, while V, J and clone size come from that table. Of 85,000 to 100,000 clones listed, about 88% are singletons. The CDR3 is 13 residues long. V was cut by 6 bases and J by 9 bases, with 15 bases left in between. The germline CDR1 and CDR2 sequences are MDHEN and SYDVKM. The data originate from a study of blood T cell repertoires in COVID-19. Study-level information: The United States, Italy and Spain were the sources of the acute and convalescent COVID-19 samples. The analysed material was cDNA or gDNA that came from T cells, B-cell-depleted T cells, or PBMCs.

The V gene is TRBV28, the J gene TRBJ2-1, with D possibly being TRBD1 (6 bases). This receptor was taken from an older woman with acute or convalescent COVID-19. The specimen sequenced was peripheral blood. The CDR3 DNA reads as TGTGCCAGCAGGGGCAGGGGTCGTATTGAGCAGTTCTTC. It specifies CASRGRGRIEQFF.